The T cell receptor (beta chain) under discussion was sequenced for a study of T cells expressing NK-cell markers (dated by TCRdb to about 2020). Background for the entire study: TCR beta-chain repertoires were profiled in sorted CD3+CD56+NKG2C+, CD3+CD56+NKG2C- and CD3+CD56-NKG2C+ T-cell subsets from fewer than 10 donors. Among the eight sequenced donors, seven were HCMV-seropositive and one was HCMV-seronegative. The eight sequenced donors were randomly selected healthy volunteers, three men and five women. Libraries were sequenced as 2 x 150 bp reads on Illumina HiSeq 2000/2500, MiSeq or NextSeq.

A commercial ELISA kit detecting HCMV-specific IgG in serum was used to determine HCMV serostatus. Ficoll density gradient centrifugation was used to isolate peripheral blood mononuclear cells from blood. Sequencing was carried out with an Illumina HiSeq 2000. The TCR beta cDNA libraries were made using 5'RACE template switching, a step that added both a universal primer site and unique molecular identifiers. Synthesis of cDNA was primed from the TCR beta constant segment and was followed by two consecutive PCR amplification steps. Regarding the original processing steps: Reads were demultiplexed and grouped by UMI with MIGEC, and clonotypes were assembled and quantified with MiTCR. Only TCR cDNA sequences supported by at least two reads were kept to exclude erroneous sequences. The tcR package was used for downstream repertoire analysis, with clonotypes matched between fractions based on CDR3 nucleotide sequence plus V segment. VDJmatch was used to annotate antigen specificity against VDJdb, with one amino acid substitution in CDR3 permitted. Through TCRdb reprocessing, the reads give one entry per CDR3 protein sequence; DNA is omitted. It is TCRdb's table, rather than the study itself, that gives the V and J calls and clone size. The table of this sample itemizes approximately 150,000 distinct CDR3 sequences. The top ten hold around 20% of the sample.

Notes on this clonotype: This receptor's antigen is unknown.

The full study reports these points: In several donors, the dominant CD3+CD56+NKG2C+ clonotypes were among the top 10 CD8+ clonotypes and accounted for roughly 1.0-8% of CD8+ T cells. Whether the expanded NKG2C-expressing T cell clones were specific for HCMV antigens was left unclear. Those dominant clonotypes were again the most abundant among CD3+CD56-NKG2C+ cells in several donors, at about 25-60.1%.

Spanning cysteine to phenylalanine, the CDR3 consists of 15 amino acids. No DNA appears here. CDR1 and CDR2 were assigned from the germline V gene as MNHEY and SVGEGT. Material for sequencing was blood T cells: a sorted CD56 or NKG2C T cell subset, CD4+ or CD8+ T cells, or bulk PBMC T cells (not recorded which). The receptor chain draws on TRBV6-2 or TRBV6-3 and TRBJ1-5; with no DNA, the TCRdb D assignment of TRBD1 cannot be verified. The source of this sequence is a woman between 18 and 70 years old in good health. For the CDR3, the sequence is CASSNPTGPGQPQHF.